This T cell receptor (beta chain) emerged from a study of response to subunit inactivated influenza vaccine. Study-level findings and limits: After each seasonal influenza vaccination, few new T cells are recruited, the authors suggested.

This clonotype has a count of ten or more. Its antigen remains unknown. TCRdb re-analysed the RT-PCR reads in MiXCR, keeping a single row per CDR3 protein. Among roughly 670,000 distinct CDR3 sequences listed, about 14% were seen once. The CDR3 has 14 residues. Trimming removed 1 base from V and 2 bases from J, with 9 bases in between. Germline assignment: CDR1 SNHLY and CDR2 FYNNEI. Sample: PBMCs from blood, taken approximately 15 days before vaccination. The chain combines TRBV2 with TRBJ2-7; possibly TRBD2 for D (5 bases). The receptor's source is a man between 50 and 59 years old who received an inactivated influenza vaccine. The CDR3 DNA reads TGTGCCAGCAGTGAAGGCGGGTTGCCCTACGAGCAGTACTTC. Encoded protein: CASSEGGLPYEQYF.